Listed below are T cell receptor beta chains from one sample, sequenced in a study of T cells in Graves' hyperthyroidism and ophthalmopathy. TCRdb re-called the multiplex PCR reads with MiXCR, one entry per CDR3 protein. The sample holds about 350,000 distinct CDR3 sequences; around 15% are singletons and the top ten take roughly a fifth. Specimen: blood. These receptors all stem from a woman aged 55-75 years with Graves' ophthalmopathy. Both conserved end residues are part of each CDR3. The order of the fields is D gene, J gene, clone size, V gene, CDR3 protein, CDR3 DNA. The D gene is left open where the match is weak. Not every row has a clone size; where given, it reads once, few, many or a size class.

NA | TRBJ2-3 | many | TRBV7-2 | CASSRLRGVADTQYF | TGTGCCAGCAGCCGACTAAGAGGGGTTGCAGATACGCAGTATTTT
TRBD1 | TRBJ2-4 | many | TRBV12-3/TRBV12-4 | CASSWTGTDEDIQYF | TGTGCCAGCAGTTGGACCGGGACAGACGAGGACATTCAGTACTTC
TRBD1 | TRBJ2-5 | many | TRBV10-3 | CAISPQGAGETQYF | TGTGCCATCAGCCCACAGGGGGCAGGGGAGACCCAGTACTTC
TRBD2 | TRBJ2-7 | many | TRBV7-3 | CASSLGAGVTYEQYF | TGTGCCAGCAGCTTAGGGGCGGGGGTAACCTACGAGCAGTACTTC
TRBD2 | TRBJ2-1 | many | TRBV12-3/TRBV12-4 | CASTLIPGLGDPNEQFF | TGTGCCAGCACCCTGATACCGGGACTAGGGGACCCCAATGAGCAGTTCTTC
NA | TRBJ2-7 | NA | TRBV6-5 | CASSYSITEDEQYF | TGTGCCAGCAGTTACTCGATTACCGAAGACGAGCAGTACTTC
TRBD2 | TRBJ2-1 | many | TRBV5-6 | CASSFTGLGQFF | TGTGCCAGCAGCTTTACGGGACTAGGGCAGTTCTTC
NA | TRBJ2-4 | many | TRBV18 | CASSPVWQGVDIQYF | TGTGCCAGCTCACCCGTATGGCAGGGAGTTGACATTCAGTACTTC
NA | TRBJ2-7 | many | TRBV13 | CASSSQGGAYEQYF | TGTGCCAGCAGCTCGCAGGGTGGAGCCTACGAGCAGTACTTC
TRBD2 | TRBJ2-7 | many | TRBV7-8 | CASSQPGLAAYEQYF | TGTGCCAGCAGTCAACCGGGACTAGCGGCCTACGAGCAGTACTTC
NA | TRBJ1-2 | many | TRBV6-5 | CASSYRYYGYTF | TGTGCCAGCAGTTACAGATACTATGGCTACACCTTC
NA | TRBJ2-3 | many | TRBV5-6 | CASSLYQSYGTDTQYF | TGTGCCAGCAGCTTGTATCAGTCCTACGGCACAGATACGCAGTATTTT
NA | TRBJ1-1 | many | TRBV14 | CASSQVWGDTEAFF | TGTGCCAGCAGCCAAGTCTGGGGGGACACTGAAGCTTTCTTT
NA | TRBJ2-1 | many | TRBV25-1 | CASSDGGGYYNEQFF | TGTGCCAGCAGTGATGGCGGAGGGTACTACAATGAGCAGTTCTTC
NA | TRBJ2-7 | NA | TRBV24-1 | CATSDLSSESSYEQYF | TGTGCCACCAGTGATTTGTCTAGCGAATCCTCCTACGAGCAGTACTTC
TRBD2 | TRBJ2-5 | many | TRBV3-1 | CASSQHGTSRRAQYF | TGTGCCAGCAGCCAGCACGGGACTAGCAGGCGAGCCCAGTACTTC
NA | TRBJ2-1 | many | TRBV12-3/TRBV12-4 | CASSLEPQTTLPPSYNEQFF | TGTGCCAGCAGCTTAGAACCACAGACCACCTTGCCTCCTTCCTACAATGAGCAGTTCTTC
NA | TRBJ2-2 | many | TRBV12-3/TRBV12-4 | CASSFQANTGELFF | TGTGCCAGCAGTTTTCAAGCGAACACCGGGGAGCTGTTTTTT
TRBD2 | TRBJ2-2 | many | TRBV12-3/TRBV12-4 | CASRGLAGAGGELFF | TGTGCCAGCAGGGGACTAGCGGGAGCCGGCGGGGAGCTGTTTTTT
NA | TRBJ2-1 | NA | TRBV10-3 | CVISDTRSNNEQFF | TGTGTCATCAGTGATACTAGGTCCAACAATGAGCAGTTCTTC
TRBD1 | TRBJ1-2 | many | TRBV4-1 | CASSQDTVFGARGPGYTF | TGCGCCAGCAGCCAAGATACGGTCTTTGGGGCCAGGGGGCCTGGCTACACCTTC
NA | TRBJ2-2 | many | TRBV7-2 | CASSLGRVGELFF | TGTGCCAGCAGCTTAGGGAGGGTTGGGGAGCTGTTTTTT
TRBD2 | TRBJ2-7 | NA | TRBV20-1 | CSGCPIAGAYEQYF | TGCAGTGGATGCCCTATAGCGGGCGCCTACGAGCAGTACTTC
NA | TRBJ1-4 | NA | TRBV27 | CASRTRVGEKLFF | TGTGCCAGCAGGACCAGGGTCGGTGAAAAACTGTTTTTT
TRBD1 | TRBJ2-5 | many | TRBV7-2 | CASSSRQGGETQYF | TGTGCCAGCAGCTCCAGACAGGGCGGAGAGACCCAGTACTTC
NA | TRBJ2-7 | many | TRBV12-3/TRBV12-4 | CASSGGYEQYF | TGTGCCAGCTCGGGCGGCTACGAGCAGTACTTC